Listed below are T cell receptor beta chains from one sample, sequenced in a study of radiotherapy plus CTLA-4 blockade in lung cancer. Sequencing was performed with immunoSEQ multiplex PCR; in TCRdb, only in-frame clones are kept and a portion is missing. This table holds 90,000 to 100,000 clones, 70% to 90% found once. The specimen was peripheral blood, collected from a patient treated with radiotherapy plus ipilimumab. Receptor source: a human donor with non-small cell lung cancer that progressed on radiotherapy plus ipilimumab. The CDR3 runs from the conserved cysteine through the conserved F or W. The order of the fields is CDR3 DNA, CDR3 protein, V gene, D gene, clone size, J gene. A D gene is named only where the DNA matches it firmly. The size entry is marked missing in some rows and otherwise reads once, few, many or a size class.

DNA: TGTGCCAGCAGTGGACAGGGGATTAATGGCTACACCTTC
CDR3: CASSGQGINGYTF
V: TRBV25-1
D: TRBD1
size: .
J: TRBJ1-2

DNA: TGCAGCGTTGCAAGTGACGGCAATCAGCCCCAGCATTTT
CDR3: CSVASDGNQPQHF
V: TRBV29-1
D: .
size: few
J: TRBJ1-5

DNA: TGTGCCAGCACCTCCTTAGGTTACGAGCAGTACTTC
CDR3: CASTSLGYEQYF
V: TRBV27
D: .
size: .
J: TRBJ2-7

DNA: TGTGCCTGGAGCCCTCCGGGACAGGGATACACCATATATTTT
CDR3: CAWSPPGQGYTIYF
V: TRBV30
D: TRBD1
size: .
J: TRBJ1-3

DNA: TGTGCCAGCAGCGCGACAATGGATGAGCAGTTCTTC
CDR3: CASSATMDEQFF
V: TRBV9
D: .
size: .
J: TRBJ2-1

DNA: TGTGCCAGCAGCCAAAGCGGGGCGGGAGTGACCGGGGAGCTGTTTTTT
CDR3: CASSQSGAGVTGELFF
V: TRBV4-2
D: TRBD2
size: .
J: TRBJ2-2

DNA: TGCGCCAGCAGCCAAGAAACGGGTGCCTGGGGGCTGTTTTTT
CDR3: CASSQETGAWGLFF
V: TRBV4-1
D: .
size: .
J: TRBJ2-2

DNA: TGTGCCAGCAGCTCTGGGACAGGAGGTCTGGACTATGGCTACACCTTC
CDR3: CASSSGTGGLDYGYTF
V: TRBV5-6
D: TRBD1
size: .
J: TRBJ1-2

DNA: TGTGCCAGCAGTGGAAGGGTCGGAGATACGCAGTATTTT
CDR3: CASSGRVGDTQYF
V: TRBV2
D: .
size: .
J: TRBJ2-3

DNA: TGTGCCAGCACCCTCACAGAAGCTGAAGCTTTCTTT
CDR3: CASTLTEAEAFF
V: TRBV25-1
D: .
size: .
J: TRBJ1-1

DNA: TGTGCCAGCAGTTTCTTTCTAGCGGGAGTAAGAAATGAGCAGTTCTTC
CDR3: CASSFFLAGVRNEQFF
V: TRBV11-3
D: TRBD2
size: .
J: TRBJ2-1

DNA: TGTGCCACCGAGGACAGGGGAGGGAACACTGAAGCTTTCTTT
CDR3: CATEDRGGNTEAFF
V: TRBV19
D: TRBD1
size: .
J: TRBJ1-1

DNA: TGCAGCGCCCGACAGGGGGCACGGGAAAAACTGTTTTTT
CDR3: CSARQGAREKLFF
V: TRBV29-1
D: TRBD1
size: .
J: TRBJ1-4

DNA: TGTGCCAGCAGCCCCAGGCCCGAGAACACTGAAGCTTTCTTT
CDR3: CASSPRPENTEAFF
V: TRBV21-1
D: .
size: .
J: TRBJ1-1

DNA: TGTGCCAGCACCCTCCCGGGGTACGGAGGTAACTATGGCTACACCTTC
CDR3: CASTLPGYGGNYGYTF
V: TRBV5-6
D: .
size: .
J: TRBJ1-2